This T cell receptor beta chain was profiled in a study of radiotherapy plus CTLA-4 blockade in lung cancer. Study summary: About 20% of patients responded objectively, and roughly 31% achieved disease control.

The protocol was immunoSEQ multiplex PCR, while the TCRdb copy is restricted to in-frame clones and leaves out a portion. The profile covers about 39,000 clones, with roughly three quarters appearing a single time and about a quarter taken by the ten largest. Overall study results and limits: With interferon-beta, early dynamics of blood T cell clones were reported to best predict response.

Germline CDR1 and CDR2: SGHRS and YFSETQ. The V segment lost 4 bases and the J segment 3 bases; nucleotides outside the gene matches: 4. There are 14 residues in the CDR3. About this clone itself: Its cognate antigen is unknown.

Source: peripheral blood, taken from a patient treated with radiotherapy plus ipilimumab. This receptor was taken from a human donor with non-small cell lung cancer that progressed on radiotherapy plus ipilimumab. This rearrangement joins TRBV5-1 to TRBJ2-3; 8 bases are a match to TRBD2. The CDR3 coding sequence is TGCGCCAGCAGCCTCGGGACTAGTACAGATACGCAGTATTTT. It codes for CASSLGTSTDTQYF.